The following is a T cell receptor (beta chain) sequence with its context. Its antigen remains unknown. PCR amplification relied on 60 Vbeta primers (plus 13 Jbeta primers). Repertoires were generated with immunoSEQ multiplex PCR, while TCRdb's copy carries only in-frame clones and drops some. The sample carries fewer than 200,000 clones, around 80% recorded once. The data were obtained in a study of cytomegalovirus exposure and HLA in healthy donors. Study-level results: Using the classifier, cytomegalovirus status was reportedly diagnosed with high specificity and sensitivity.

CDR1 SGHRS and CDR2 YFSETQ come from the germline V gene. The J segment lost 5 bases and the V segment lost 2 bases, leaving 14 bases of the junction unmatched. This CDR3 contains 17 residues. This rearrangement joins TRBV5-1 to TRBJ2-3; 7 bases are a match to TRBD2. The source of this sequence is a woman aged 30 to 39 in good health and CMV-seronegative. Sequenced sample: PBMCs. The CDR3 is CASSFRGADSGLDTQYF. CDR3 nucleotide sequence: TGCGCCAGCAGCTTCCGGGGAGCGGATAGCGGGTTAGATACGCAGTATTTT.